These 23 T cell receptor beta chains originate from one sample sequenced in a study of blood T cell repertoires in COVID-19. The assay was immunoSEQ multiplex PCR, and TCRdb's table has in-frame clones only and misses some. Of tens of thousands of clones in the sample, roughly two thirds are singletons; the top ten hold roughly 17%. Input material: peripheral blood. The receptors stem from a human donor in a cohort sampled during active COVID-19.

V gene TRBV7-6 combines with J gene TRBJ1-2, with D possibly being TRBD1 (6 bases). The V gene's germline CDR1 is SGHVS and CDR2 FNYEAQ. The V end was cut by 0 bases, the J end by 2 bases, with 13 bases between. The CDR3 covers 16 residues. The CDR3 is CASSLAGRGTNYGYTF. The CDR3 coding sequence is TGTGCCAGCAGCTTAGCTGGCAGGGGTACGAACTATGGCTACACCTTC. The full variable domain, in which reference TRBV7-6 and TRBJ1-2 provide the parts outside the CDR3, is GAGVSQSPRYKVTKRGQDVALRCDPISGHVSLYWYRQALGQGPEFLTYFNYEAQQDKSGLPNDRFSAERPEGSISTLTIQRTEQRDSAMYRCASSLAGRGTNYGYTFGSGTRLTVV.

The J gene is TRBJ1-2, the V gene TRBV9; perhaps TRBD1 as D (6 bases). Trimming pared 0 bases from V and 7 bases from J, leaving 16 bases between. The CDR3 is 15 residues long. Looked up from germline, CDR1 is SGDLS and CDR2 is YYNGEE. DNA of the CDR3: TGTGCCAGCAGCGTAGAAACAGGGCCTATGGGTGGCTACACCTTC. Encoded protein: CASSVETGPMGGYTF.

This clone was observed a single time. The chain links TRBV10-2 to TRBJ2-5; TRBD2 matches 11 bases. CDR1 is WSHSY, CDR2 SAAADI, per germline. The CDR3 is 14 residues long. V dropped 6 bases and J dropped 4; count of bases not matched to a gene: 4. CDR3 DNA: TGCGCCAGCAGACTAGCGGGGGTCTTAGAGACCCAGTACTTC. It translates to CASRLAGVLETQYF.

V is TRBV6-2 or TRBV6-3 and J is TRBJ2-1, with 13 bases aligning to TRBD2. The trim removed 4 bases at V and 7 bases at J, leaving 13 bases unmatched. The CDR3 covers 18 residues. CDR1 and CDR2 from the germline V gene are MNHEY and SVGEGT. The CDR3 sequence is CASSFQPILAGGQNEQFF. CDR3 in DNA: TGTGCCAGCAGTTTCCAACCTATACTAGCGGGGGGGCAAAATGAGCAGTTCTTC.

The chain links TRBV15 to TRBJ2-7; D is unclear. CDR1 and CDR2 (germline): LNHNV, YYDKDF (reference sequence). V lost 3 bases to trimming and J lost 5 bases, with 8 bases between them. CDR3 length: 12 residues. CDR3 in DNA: TGTGCCACCAGCAGTCTAGAAGACGAGCAGTACTTC. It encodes CATSSLEDEQYF. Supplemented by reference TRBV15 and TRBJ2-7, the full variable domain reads DAMVIQNPRYQVTQFGKPVTLSCSQTLNHNVMYWYQQKSSQAPKLLFHYYDKDFNNEADTPDNFQSRRPNTSFCFLDIRSPGLGDTAMYLCATSSLEDEQYFGPGTRLTVT.

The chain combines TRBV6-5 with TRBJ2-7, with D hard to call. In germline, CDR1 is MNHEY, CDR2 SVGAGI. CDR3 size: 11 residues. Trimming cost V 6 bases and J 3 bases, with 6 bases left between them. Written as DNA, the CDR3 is TGTGCCAGCAGGTCCAACTACGAGCAGTACTTC. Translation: CASRSNYEQYF.

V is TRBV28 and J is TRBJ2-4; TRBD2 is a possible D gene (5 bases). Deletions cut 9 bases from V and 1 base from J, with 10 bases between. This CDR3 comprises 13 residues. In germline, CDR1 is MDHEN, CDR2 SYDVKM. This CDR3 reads CASSRAAKNIQYF. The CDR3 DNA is TGTGCCAGTTCGAGGGCGGCCAAAAACATTCAGTACTTC. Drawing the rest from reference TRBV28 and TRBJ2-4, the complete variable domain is DVKVTQSSRYLVKRTGEKVFLECVQDMDHENMFWYRQDPGLGLRLIYFSYDVKMKEKGDIPEGYSVSREKKERFSLILESASTNQTSMYLCASSRAAKNIQYFGAGTRLSVL.

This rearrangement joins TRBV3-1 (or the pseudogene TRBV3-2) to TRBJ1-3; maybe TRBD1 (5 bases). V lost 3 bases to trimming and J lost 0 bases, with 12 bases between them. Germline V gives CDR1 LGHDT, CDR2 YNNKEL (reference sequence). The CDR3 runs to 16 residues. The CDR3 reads CASSHNTGGSGNTIYF. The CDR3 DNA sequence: TGTGCCAGCAGCCACAATACCGGGGGCTCTGGAAACACCATATATTTT.

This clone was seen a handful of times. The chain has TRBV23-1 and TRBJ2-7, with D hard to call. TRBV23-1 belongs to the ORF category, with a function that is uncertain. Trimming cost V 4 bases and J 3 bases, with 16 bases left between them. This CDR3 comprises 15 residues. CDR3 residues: CASSPPWLDNYEQYF. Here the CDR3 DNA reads TGCGCCAGCAGTCCCCCGTGGCTAGATAACTACGAGCAGTACTTC.

The DNA of the CDR3 is TGTGCCAGTAGTATAGTCCGTTTTGGGGCCAACGTCCTGACTTTC. Translating gives CASSIVRFGANVLTF. The rearrangement uses TRBV19 and TRBJ2-6; unclear D gene. Trimming removed 1 base from V and 3 bases from J, with 7 bases in between. The germline V gene has CDR1 LNHDA and CDR2 SQIVND (reference sequence). CDR3 length equals 15 residues. The whole variable domain, remainder taken from reference TRBV19 and TRBJ2-6, is DGGITQSPKYLFRKEGQNVTLSCEQNLNHDAMYWYRQDPGQGLRLIYYSQIVNDFQKGDIAEGYSVSREKKESFPLTVTSAQKNPTAFYLCASSIVRFGANVLTFGAGSRLTVL.

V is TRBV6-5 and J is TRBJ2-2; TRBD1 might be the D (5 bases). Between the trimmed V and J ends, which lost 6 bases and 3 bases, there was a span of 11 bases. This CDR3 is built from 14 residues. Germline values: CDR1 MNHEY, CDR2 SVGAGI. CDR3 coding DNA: TGTGCCAGCAGAACCGACAGTTACACCGGGGAGCTGTTTTTT. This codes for CASRTDSYTGELFF.

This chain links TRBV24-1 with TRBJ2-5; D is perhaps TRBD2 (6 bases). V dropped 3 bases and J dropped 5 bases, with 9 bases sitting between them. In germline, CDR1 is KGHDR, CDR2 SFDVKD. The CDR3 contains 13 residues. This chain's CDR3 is CATSDPGVETQYF. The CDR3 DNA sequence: TGTGCCACCAGTGATCCGGGAGTGGAGACCCAGTACTTC.

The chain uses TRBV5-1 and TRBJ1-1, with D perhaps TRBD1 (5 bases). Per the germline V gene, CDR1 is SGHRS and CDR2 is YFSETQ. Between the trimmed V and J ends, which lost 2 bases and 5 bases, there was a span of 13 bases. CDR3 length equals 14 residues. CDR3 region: CASSFLGAETEAFF. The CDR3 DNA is TGCGCCAGCAGCTTTTTAGGGGCTGAGACTGAAGCTTTCTTT.

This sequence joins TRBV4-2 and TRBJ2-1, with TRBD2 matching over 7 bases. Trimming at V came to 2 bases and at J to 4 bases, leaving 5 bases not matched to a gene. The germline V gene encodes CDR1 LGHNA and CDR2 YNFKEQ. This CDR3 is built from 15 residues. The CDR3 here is CASSQSSSGYNEQFF. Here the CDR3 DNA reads TGTGCCAGCAGCCAATCGTCTAGCGGTTACAATGAGCAGTTCTTC.

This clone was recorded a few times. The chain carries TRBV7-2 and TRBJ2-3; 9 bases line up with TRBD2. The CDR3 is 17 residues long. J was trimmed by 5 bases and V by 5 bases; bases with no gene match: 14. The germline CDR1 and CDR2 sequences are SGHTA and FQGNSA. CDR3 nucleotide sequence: TGTGCCAGCAGCCGGGGCCATAGCGGGAGCCGGGGAGATACGCAGTATTTT. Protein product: CASSRGHSGSRGDTQYF.

This CDR3 is CASSVEAGGHNEQFF. The CDR3 bases are TGTGCCAGCAGCGTAGAAGCGGGAGGGCACAATGAGCAGTTCTTC. This chain joins TRBV9 and TRBJ2-1; 10 bases fit TRBD2. Germline CDR1 is SGDLS and CDR2 is YYNGEE. The CDR3 is 15 residues long. Trimming at V came to 0 bases and at J to 5 bases, leaving 2 bases not matched to a gene.

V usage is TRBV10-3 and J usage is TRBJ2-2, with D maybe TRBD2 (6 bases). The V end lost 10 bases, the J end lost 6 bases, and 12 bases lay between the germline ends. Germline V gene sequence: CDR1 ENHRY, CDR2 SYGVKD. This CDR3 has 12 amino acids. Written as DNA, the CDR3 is TGTGCCACGAGGGAGGTCGCCGGGGAGCTGTTTTTT. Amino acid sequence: CATREVAGELFF.

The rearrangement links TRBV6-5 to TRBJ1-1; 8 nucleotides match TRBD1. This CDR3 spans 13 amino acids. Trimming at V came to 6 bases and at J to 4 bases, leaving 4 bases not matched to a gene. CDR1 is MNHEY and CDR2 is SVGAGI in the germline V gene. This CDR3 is CASSSTGGTEAFF. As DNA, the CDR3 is TGTGCCAGCAGCTCAACAGGGGGCACTGAAGCTTTCTTT.

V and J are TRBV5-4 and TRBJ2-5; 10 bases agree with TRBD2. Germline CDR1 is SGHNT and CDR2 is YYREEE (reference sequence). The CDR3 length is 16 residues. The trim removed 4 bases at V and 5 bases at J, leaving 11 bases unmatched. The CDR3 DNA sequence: TGTGCCAGCAGCGGGAGCGGGGGGGGCCCTCGGGAGACCCAGTACTTC. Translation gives CASSGSGGGPRETQYF.

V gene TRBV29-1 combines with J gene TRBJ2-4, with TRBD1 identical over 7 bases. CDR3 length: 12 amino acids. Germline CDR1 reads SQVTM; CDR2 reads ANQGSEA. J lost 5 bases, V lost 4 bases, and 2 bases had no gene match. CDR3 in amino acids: CSVGGTENIQYF. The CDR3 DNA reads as TGCAGCGTTGGAGGGACAGAAAACATTCAGTACTTC.

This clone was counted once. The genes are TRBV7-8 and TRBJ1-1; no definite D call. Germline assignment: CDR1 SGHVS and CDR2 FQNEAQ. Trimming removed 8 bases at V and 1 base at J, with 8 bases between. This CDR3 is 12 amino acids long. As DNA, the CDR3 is TGTGCCAGCTCCTACGGGAACACTGAAGCTTTCTTT. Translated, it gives CASSYGNTEAFF.

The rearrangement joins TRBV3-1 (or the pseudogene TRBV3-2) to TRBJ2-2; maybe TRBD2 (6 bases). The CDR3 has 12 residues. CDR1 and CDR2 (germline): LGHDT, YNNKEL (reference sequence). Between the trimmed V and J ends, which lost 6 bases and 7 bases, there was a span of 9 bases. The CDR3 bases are TGTGCCAGCAGACCGGGGGTCGGGGAGCTGTTTTTT. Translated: CASRPGVGELFF.

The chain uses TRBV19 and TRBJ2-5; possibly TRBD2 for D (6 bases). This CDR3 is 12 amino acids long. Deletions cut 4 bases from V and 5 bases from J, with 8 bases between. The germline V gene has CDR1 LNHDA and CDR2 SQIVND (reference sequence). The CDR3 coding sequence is TGTGCCAGTAGTACAGGGAGGGAGACCCAGTACTTC. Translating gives CASSTGRETQYF.